This TCR beta chain originates from a study of CD8+ T cells in alopecia areata. The authors extracted RNA and reverse transcribed it into cDNA as the sequencing template. Generated by immunoSEQ multiplex PCR, the TCRdb table keeps only in-frame clones and is missing some. The sample includes 95,000 to 100,000 clones, 60% to 65% of them seen just once. The CDR3 covers 12 residues. V gave up 5 bases and J gave up 4 bases, with 11 bases separating them. Per the germline V gene, CDR1 is SQVTM and CDR2 is ANQGSEA. The treatment denotes: oral pan-JAK inhibitor, 5-10 mg twice daily. This TCR was recovered from a human donor with alopecia areata. V gene TRBV29-1 combines with J gene TRBJ1-1; a possible D gene is TRBD1 (5 bases). The material sequenced was CD8+ T cells sorted from blood, taken at week 4, from a patient treated with tofacitinib. The CDR3 spells CSVQDIGTEAFF. The CDR3 region has the DNA TGCAGCGTTCAGGACATCGGCACTGAAGCTTTCTTT.